This passage covers 17 T cell receptor beta chains from one sample sequenced in a study of tumor-infiltrating lymphocytes in primary liver carcinoma. Starting material for RNA and DNA co-extraction consisted of roughly 19-31 mg of unsorted bulk tissue. Starting material of about 450 ng total RNA yielded TCR beta cDNA via a constant-region primer. It was through three nested multiplex PCR rounds of slightly modified ARM-PCR that TCR beta libraries arose. A C-beta reverse primer was combined with TRBV1-TRBV30 forward primers in the first two PCR rounds, and each round had about 10 cycles. TCRdb independently ran MiXCR on the multiplex PCR reads; one entry per CDR3 protein. This table holds 80,000 or so distinct CDR3 sequences, approximately 69% found once. Sequenced: tumor-adjacent normal liver tissue. Every receptor here comes from a middle-aged man with primary liver carcinoma and hepatitis B virus infection.

With respect to this clonotype: Since no conserved phenylalanine or tryptophan closes the CDR3, a read error is the likely cause. This chain uses TRBV6-6 with TRBJ2-1; D call uncertain. V was pared by 5 bases and J by 0 bases, with 17 bases between. From germline, CDR1 is MNHNY and CDR2 SVGAGI (reference sequence). The CDR3 covers 17 residues. CDR3 bases: TGTGCCAGCAGTCCCACAGATACGGGTGACTCCTACAATGAGCAGTTCCTC. Translating it yields CASSPTDTGDSYNEQFL.

Of note for this clonotype: Its ends do not fully match the called genes, so a read error is possible. V and J are TRBV4-3 and TRBJ2-7; D uncertain. Per germline, CDR1 LGHNA and CDR2 YSLEER. The CDR3 runs to 15 residues. CDR3 sequence: CASTQDRETPYVQYF. In DNA, the CDR3 is TGCGCCAGCACTCAAGATCGTGAGACTCCCTACGTGCAGTACTTC.

This clonotype has just one count. The junction does not match germline at one end; this may be a read error. The chain joins TRBV29-1 to TRBJ2-5; 10 bases line up with TRBD1. This CDR3 is built from 18 residues. Germline CDR1 SQVTM, CDR2 ANQGSEA. CDR3 region: CGVALVSPGQGPEETQYF. As DNA, the CDR3 is TGCGGCGTTGCATTGGTCAGTCCGGGACAGGGGCCCGAGGAGACCCAGTATTTC.

This sequence joins TRBV11-1 and TRBJ2-1, with 12 bases lining up with TRBD2. CDR1 and CDR2 (germline): SGHAT, FQDESV (reference sequence). J lost 8 bases, V lost 3 bases, and 17 bases had no gene match. The CDR3 runs 19 residues. The CDR3 DNA sequence: TGTGCCAGCAGCTTTACCTATTATGCTAGCGGGAGGGCCAGGGATGAGCAGTTCTTC. Protein product: CASSFTYYASGRARDEQFF.

This clonotype came up many times. The chain has TRBV7-9 and TRBJ2-6; D may be TRBD2 (5 bases). The germline V gene has CDR1 SEHNR and CDR2 FQNEAQ (reference sequence). This CDR3 region has 15 residues. The V end lost 7 bases, the J end lost 0 bases, and 10 bases lay between the germline ends. Written as DNA, the CDR3 is TGTGCCAGCACGGACTCTACCTCTGGGGCCAACGTCCTGACTTTC. It specifies CASTDSTSGANVLTF.

The chain employs TRBV6-1 and TRBJ2-5; 8 bases match TRBD2. Germline V gene sequence: CDR1 MNHNS, CDR2 SASEGT. The CDR3 spans 14 residues. V lost 5 bases to trimming and J lost 0 bases; unmatched junction nucleotides: 2. This chain's CDR3 is CASSNGRDQETQYF. CDR3 coding DNA: TGTGCCAGCAGTAACGGGAGGGACCAAGAGACCCAGTACTTC.

This chain connects TRBV4-2 to TRBJ2-1, with 10 positions matching TRBD2. The CDR3 is made up of 18 amino acids. Germline trimming cut 1 base from V and 0 bases from J; bases unmatched to any gene: 6. Germline V gene sequence: CDR1 LGHNA, CDR2 YNFKEQ. The CDR3 loop reads CASSQATSGLSSYNEQFF. The CDR3 DNA follows: TGTGCCAGCAGCCAAGCGACTAGCGGGCTCAGCTCCTACAATGAGCAGTTCTTC.

With regard to this clonotype: This may be a read error, as it is one base from a much larger clone. This chain connects TRBV11-1 to TRBJ2-1; 14 nucleotides align to TRBD2. Germline CDR1 and CDR2: SGHAT and FQDESV (reference sequence). The CDR3 extends over 17 amino acids. CDR3 sequence: CASSLGLAGEVDNGQFF. The CDR3 DNA reads as TGTGCCAGCAGCCTGGGACTAGCGGGAGAAGTTGACAATGGGCAGTTCTTC. The variable domain in full, completed from reference TRBV11-1 and TRBJ2-1, reads EAEVAQSPRYKITEKSQAVAFWCDPISGHATLYWYRQILGQGPELLVQFQDESVVDDSQLPKDRFSAERLKGVDSTLKIQPAELGDSAMYLCASSLGLAGEVDNGQFFGPGTRLTVL.

Concerning this clonotype: The junction departs from germline at one end; a sequencing error may be responsible. The V gene is TRBV11-2, the J gene TRBJ2-2; the match to TRBD2 covers 7 bases. The CDR3 has 16 residues. Germline V CDR1 and CDR2: SGHAT, FQNNGV. CDR3 residues: CASSVPTVAGTGELVF. As DNA, the CDR3 is TGTGCCAGCAGCGTTCCCACGGTAGCGGGCACCGGGGAGCTGGTTTTT. Variable domain in full (rest from reference TRBV11-2 and TRBJ2-2): EAGVAQSPRYKIIEKRQSVAFWCNPISGHATLYWYQQILGQGPKLLIQFQNNGVVDDSQLPKDRFSAERLKGVDSTLKIQPAKLEDSAVYLCASSVPTVAGTGELVFGEGSRLTVL.

J is TRBJ2-5 and V is TRBV11-2; perhaps TRBD2 as D (6 bases). The V end was cut by 6 bases, the J end by 6 bases, with 29 bases between. The CDR3 totals 18 residues. Germline CDR1 and CDR2: SGHAT and FQNNGV. CDR3 DNA sequence: TGTGCCAGCAGACTAGATCCGTGGTCTAGCGTGAGAGGAAAGACCCAGTACTTC. Amino acid sequence: CASRLDPWSSVRGKTQYF.

The chain has TRBV6-1 and TRBJ2-1; the D gene is possibly TRBD2 (6 bases). The CDR3 length is 15 residues. From germline, CDR1 is MNHNS and CDR2 SASEGT. The ends were cut back, 3 bases at V and 7 bases at J, with 16 bases in the middle. DNA of the CDR3: TGTGCCAGCAGTGACCGACTAACGGCGGGGAATGAGCAGTTCTTC. Its protein is CASSDRLTAGNEQFF.

This clonotype appeared a few times. This could be a read error, since a much larger clone is one nucleotide away. The chain combines TRBV29-1 with TRBJ1-5; TRBD1 might be the D (5 bases). Looked up from germline, CDR1 is SQVTM and CDR2 is ANQGSEA. The CDR3 is 12 residues long. The CDR3 DNA reads as TGCGGCGTTGGCGGGGCGGGGCAGCCCCAGCATTTT. The encoded protein is CGVGGAGQPQHF.

As concerns this clonotype: It may be a read error: a sequence one base away is much more abundant. This chain joins TRBV14 and TRBJ2-1; D possibly uses TRBD1 or TRBD2 (5 bases each). Germline V gives CDR1 SGHDN, CDR2 FVKESK. The CDR3 sequence is 14 residues long. The germline V and J ends were trimmed by 1 base and 12 bases, with 16 bases remaining between them. CDR3 sequence (DNA): TGTGCCAGCAGCCAAGCAAGGGCGTCGAGGGGGCAGTTCTTC. Encoded protein: CASSQARASRGQFF. Full variable domain (outside the CDR3, taken from reference TRBV14 and TRBJ2-1): EAGVTQFPSHSVIEKGQTVTLRCDPISGHDNLYWYRRVMGKEIKFLLHFVKESKQDESGMPNNRFLAERTGGTYSTLKVQPAELEDSGVYFCASSQARASRGQFFGPGTRLTVL.

This clonotype was picked up many times. This sequence joins TRBV29-1 and TRBJ2-3; possibly TRBD1 for D (6 bases). The CDR3 spans 15 residues. V lost 6 bases to trimming and J lost 1 base, with 17 bases between them. Germline V gives CDR1 SQVTM, CDR2 ANQGSEA. CDR3 in DNA: TGCAGCGTCGCTCCCTCGGGACACCGCACAGATACGCAGTATTTT. Its protein is CSVAPSGHRTDTQYF.

Regarding this clonotype: Compared with germline, one end of the junction differs, possibly owing to a read error. The genes are TRBV6-2 or TRBV6-3 and TRBJ2-3, with TRBD1 identical over 9 bases. The germline V gene has CDR1 MNHEY and CDR2 SVGEGT. The CDR3 has 17 residues. CDR3: CACSQGTGTGKAYTQYF. The CDR3 DNA reads as TGTGCCTGCAGTCAAGGAACCGGGACAGGGAAGGCATATACGCAGTATTTT.

Remarks on this clonotype: One junction end disagrees with the germline gene, perhaps due to a read error. The chain carries TRBV4-3 and TRBJ2-7; a weak D match, TRBD2 (6 bases). This CDR3 is built from 15 residues. Germline assignment: CDR1 LGHNA and CDR2 YSLEER. CDR3 nucleotides: TGTGCCAGCAGCCAGGAGATAGCGGTAGGGCACGAGCAGTACTTC. Translating gives CASSQEIAVGHEQYF.

This clonotype was seen just once. A much larger clone is a single base away; this may be a read error. The rearrangement uses TRBV11-2 and TRBJ2-7; no clear D gene. Germline V lookup: CDR1 SGHAT, CDR2 FQNNGV. The CDR3 extends over 14 amino acids. CDR3 sequence reads: CAGSIAEEYYEQYF. Written as DNA, the CDR3 is TGTGCCGGCAGCATAGCAGAAGAGTACTACGAGCAGTACTTC. The full variable domain, its missing parts supplied by reference TRBV11-2 and TRBJ2-7, is EAGVAQSPRYKIIEKRQSVAFWCNPISGHATLYWYQQILGQGPKLLIQFQNNGVVDDSQLPKDRFSAERLKGVDSTLKIQPAKLEDSAVYLCAGSIAEEYYEQYFGPGTRLTVT.